Listed here are 10 T cell receptor beta chains from one sample, sequenced in a study of blood T cells in healthy people across ages. Primed by a sample-barcoded 5' primer and a J-beta primer mix, a second PCR proceeded for 7 to 11 cycles. TCRdb re-derived calls from the 5' RACE reads in MiXCR, one entry per CDR3 protein. The sample lists more than 650,000 distinct CDR3 sequences, roughly 50% occurring once. Sequencing was done on a sample of blood. The receptors were sampled from a man at least 80 years old in good health.

Only a few counts were recorded for this clonotype. The CDR3: CASSVQLPYNEQFF. The CDR3 nucleotides are TGCGCCAGCAGCGTCCAGCTCCCGTACAATGAGCAGTTCTTC. This chain connects TRBV5-1 to TRBJ2-1; D remains unclear. CDR3 length equals 14 residues. Germline loops: CDR1 SGHRS, CDR2 YFSETQ. Trimming left V 4 bases short and J 4 bases short, with 12 bases between.

V is TRBV6-1 and J is TRBJ1-1; D ambiguous. CDR3 length: 15 residues. The ends were cut back, 0 bases at V and 5 bases at J, with 13 bases in the middle. CDR1 and CDR2 from the germline V gene are MNHNS and SASEGT. The CDR3 spells CASSEATKGLTEAFF. As DNA, the CDR3 is TGTGCCAGCAGTGAAGCGACAAAGGGATTAACTGAAGCTTTCTTT.

The chain uses TRBV12-3 or TRBV12-4 and TRBJ1-5, with D maybe TRBD1 (5 bases). This CDR3 contains 15 residues. V lost 2 bases and J lost 7, with 15 bases in between. The CDR3 reads CASSLQAGRGQPQHF. CDR3 DNA: TGTGCCAGCAGTTTACAGGCAGGGCGGGGGCAGCCCCAGCATTTT.

This clonotype appeared a few times. The chain joins TRBV5-1 to TRBJ1-1, with D possibly being TRBD1 (6 bases). V was trimmed by 4 bases and J by 2 bases, leaving 15 bases between them. The CDR3 spans 15 residues. Germline CDR1 reads SGHRS; CDR2 reads YFSETQ. CDR3 sequence: CASSPEGQHNTEAFF. CDR3 nucleotide sequence: TGCGCCAGCAGCCCCGAAGGACAGCACAACACTGAAGCTTTCTTT.

V and J are TRBV20-1 and TRBJ2-3, with 15 nucleotides matching TRBD2. Germline assignment: CDR1 DFQATT and CDR2 SNEGSKA (reference sequence). The CDR3 runs 18 residues. Germline trimming cut 1 base from V and 14 bases from J; bases unmatched to any gene: 19. As DNA, the CDR3 is TGCAGTGCTAGAGGATCGGGACTAGCGGGAGGCCGTGGGAGATACGCGTATTTT. This encodes CSARGSGLAGGRGRYAYF.

J is TRBJ2-1 and V is TRBV10-3; 11 positions match TRBD2. Trimming cost V 6 bases and J 13 bases; bases outside gene matches: 17. Per the germline V gene, CDR1 is ENHRY and CDR2 is SYGVKD. The CDR3 sequence is 16 residues long. CDR3 sequence reads: CAIRGTSGPKVETQFF. The DNA for the CDR3 is TGTGCCATCAGGGGGACTAGCGGCCCAAAGGTAGAGACCCAGTTCTTC.

The sample holds a few counts of this clonotype. A much more abundant neighbour one base away suggests this may be a read error. The V gene is TRBV6-2 or TRBV6-3, the J gene TRBJ1-2; D remains ambiguous. Germline CDR1 is MNHEY and CDR2 is SVGEGT. The CDR3 contains 11 residues. With 6 bases removed from V and 2 bases from J, the gap between germline ends came to 4 bases. The CDR3: CASSCNYGYTF. The CDR3 nucleotides read TGTGCCAGCAGCTGCAACTATGGCTACACCTTC.

This clonotype was observed a handful of times. Relative to the germline gene, one junction end is altered; a read error may explain this. V gene TRBV2 combines with J gene TRBJ2-7; TRBD2 aligns across 8 bases. Germline CDR1 and CDR2: SNHLY and FYNNEI. This CDR3 region has 13 residues. The CDR3 DNA reads as TGCCTCTCTGCGGAGCGGGAGATGTACGAGCAGTACTTC. Translated: CLSAEREMYEQYF.

V and J are TRBV11-2 and TRBJ2-5; weak D call: TRBD2 (5 bases). V was clipped by 1 base and J by 5 bases, with 14 bases between them. CDR3 length: 15 residues. Germline V lookup: CDR1 SGHAT, CDR2 FQNNGV. Here the CDR3 reads CASSLAQRELETQYF. CDR3 DNA sequence: TGTGCCAGCAGCTTAGCTCAGAGGGAGTTGGAGACCCAGTACTTC.

About this clonotype itself: The junction departs from germline at one end; a sequencing error may be responsible. The chain recombines TRBV2 with TRBJ1-1; a possible D gene is TRBD1 (5 bases). Germline CDR1 is SNHLY and CDR2 is FYNNEI. The CDR3 runs 14 residues. CDR3 residues: CATSVEVGDTEAFF. In DNA, the CDR3 is TGTGCCACCAGTGTCGAGGTGGGGGACACTGAAGCTTTCTTT.